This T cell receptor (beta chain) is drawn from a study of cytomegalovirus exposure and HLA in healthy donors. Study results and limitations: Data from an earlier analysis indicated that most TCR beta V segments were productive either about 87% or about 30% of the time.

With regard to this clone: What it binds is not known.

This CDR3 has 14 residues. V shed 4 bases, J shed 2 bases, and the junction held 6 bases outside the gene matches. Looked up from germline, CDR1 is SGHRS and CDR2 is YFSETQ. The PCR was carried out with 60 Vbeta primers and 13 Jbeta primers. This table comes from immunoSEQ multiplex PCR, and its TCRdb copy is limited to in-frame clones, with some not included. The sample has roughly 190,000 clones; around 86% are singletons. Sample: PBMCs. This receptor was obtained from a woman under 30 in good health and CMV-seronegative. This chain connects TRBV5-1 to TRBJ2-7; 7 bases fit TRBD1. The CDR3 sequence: CASSTGTAAYEQYF. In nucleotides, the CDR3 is TGCGCCAGCAGCACCGGGACAGCCGCCTACGAGCAGTACTTC. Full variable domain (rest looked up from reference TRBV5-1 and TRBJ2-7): KAGVTQTPRYLIKTRGQQVTLSCSPISGHRSVSWYQQTPGQGLQFLFEYFSETQRNKGNFPGRFSGRQFSNSRSEMNVSTLELGDSALYLCASSTGTAAYEQYFGPGTRLTVT.